A selection of T cell receptor beta chains follows, all from one sample in a study of vaccination and CD4 T cells after COVID-19. These receptors' antigens are unknown. TCRdb used MiXCR to reprocess the PCR reads, holding one entry per CDR3 protein. The sample lists under 5,500 distinct CDR3 sequences; around 80% were seen once. Material for sequencing was CD4+ T cells from blood, cultured in vitro. Every receptor here comes from a human donor who had recovered from COVID-19. CDR3s include the opening cysteine and the closing phenylalanine or tryptophan. A D gene is named only where the DNA matches it firmly. Clone size is stated in some rows and not others, as once, few, many or a class when expanded.

CDR3 DNA,CDR3 protein,V gene,J gene,D gene,clone size
TGTGCCAGCAGTCTGCCAGGGAACTATGGCTACACCTTC,CASSLPGNYGYTF,TRBV12-3/TRBV12-4,TRBJ1-2,.,.
TGTGCCAGCAGCCGCCGACAGGCCAATCAGCCCCAGCATTTT,CASSRRQANQPQHF,TRBV6-1,TRBJ1-5,.,.
TGTGCCAGCAGTCTCCTCGGGTCAGCTAACTATGGCTACACCTTC,CASSLLGSANYGYTF,TRBV28,TRBJ1-2,.,.
TGTGCCAGCAAACAGGGGGCGGTCTACGAGCAGTACTTC,CASKQGAVYEQYF,TRBV19,TRBJ2-7,TRBD1,.
TGTGCCAGCAGCTTGGCCCCAGGGACTGGCTATGGCTACACCTTC,CASSLAPGTGYGYTF,TRBV5-5,TRBJ1-2,.,.
TGCAGTGCTAGAAAGGGGCAGTCGAACACTGAAGCTTTCTTT,CSARKGQSNTEAFF,TRBV20-1,TRBJ1-1,.,.
TGTGCCAGCAGCTTAAAGGGACAGGGATCACCCCTCCACTTT,CASSLKGQGSPLHF,TRBV7-3,TRBJ1-6,TRBD1,large
TGTGCCTGGAAAGGAAGGACTGAAGCTTTCTTT,CAWKGRTEAFF,TRBV30,TRBJ1-1,.,.
TGTGCCAGCAGAGAAACAGGGGGCGTTCAAAACATTCAGTACTTC,CASRETGGVQNIQYF,TRBV25-1,TRBJ2-4,TRBD1,.
TGCAGTGCATATAGCGGGGGGGCCCTGGGATACAATGAGCAGTTCTTC,CSAYSGGALGYNEQFF,TRBV20-1,TRBJ2-1,TRBD2,.
TGTGCCAGCAGTTACGCCGGGGCGAGGAACACTGAAGCTTTCTTT,CASSYAGARNTEAFF,TRBV6-5,TRBJ1-1,.,.
TGTGCCAGCAGTTTCGATCCAGGGGTCGGCACTGAAGCTTTCTTT,CASSFDPGVGTEAFF,TRBV12-3/TRBV12-4,TRBJ1-1,.,.
TGTGCCAGCAGCACCGCGGAGAGGTATGGCTACACCTTC,CASSTAERYGYTF,TRBV21-1,TRBJ1-2,.,.
TGTGCCAGGGGGGGACAGAGGTGGACTGGAAACACCATATATTTT,CARGGQRWTGNTIYF,TRBV6-4,TRBJ1-3,TRBD1,.
TGTGCCAGCAGTTCCCGACAGGGTAGCTTTGGCTACACCTTC,CASSSRQGSFGYTF,TRBV27,TRBJ1-2,TRBD1,hyperexpanded
TGCAGTGCTAGAGACCCGCCAGGCGGTCATGGCTACACCTTC,CSARDPPGGHGYTF,TRBV20-1,TRBJ1-2,.,.
TGTGCCACCAGCAGGGGACAGAACATCGACACCCAGTACTTC,CATSRGQNIDTQYF,TRBV15,TRBJ2-5,TRBD1,.
TGTGCCACCAGCAGGGCACCCAAAAACATTCAGTACTTC,CATSRAPKNIQYF,TRBV15,TRBJ2-4,.,few
TGTGCCAGCAGCAGCCCGCCCGGATTCTCCCAGGGGGAGCTGTTTTTT,CASSSPPGFSQGELFF,TRBV21-1,TRBJ2-2,.,.
TGTGCCAGTAGTTATACAGACAATCAGCCCCAGCATTTT,CASSYTDNQPQHF,TRBV19,TRBJ1-5,.,.
TGTGCCACCAGCAGTCTACAGGGGGCTGAAGCTTTCTTT,CATSSLQGAEAFF,TRBV15,TRBJ1-1,TRBD1,.
TGCAGTGCTAGACGGGGGATTGGGAACACCATATATTTT,CSARRGIGNTIYF,TRBV20-1,TRBJ1-3,.,.
TGTGCCATCAGCTTGGGGGGAGAAGCTTTCTTT,CAISLGGEAFF,TRBV10-3,TRBJ1-1,.,.
TGTGCCAGCAGCTTCTCGGGGGGTACCACTGAAGCTTTCTTT,CASSFSGGTTEAFF,TRBV7-9,TRBJ1-1,.,.
TGCGCCAGCAGCATTGGGTTGGCCACTGAAGCTTTCTTT,CASSIGLATEAFF,TRBV5-1,TRBJ1-1,.,.
TGTGCCAGCAGCTTAATGGGACAGGGGTTAAGGACCGGGGAGCTGTTTTTT,CASSLMGQGLRTGELFF,TRBV7-8,TRBJ2-2,TRBD1,once